This T cell receptor (beta chain) appears in the sequencing data of a study of T cell responses to AZD1222 COVID-19 vaccine. Study-wide findings and caveats: Reportedly, close to half of spike-specific TCRs are directed against unmutated variant regions. Donors, mostly white British, included more females; clonal diversity was possibly underestimated.

Notes on this clone: Its antigen is unidentified.

Data came from immunoSEQ multiplex PCR; TCRdb stores just in-frame clones and leaves some out. The table includes roughly 100,000 clones, more than 75% detected once. This clonotype was sampled from an adult in good health. Sequencing was performed on peripheral blood, taken on day 0 of AZD1222 vaccination.

The CDR3 DNA reads as TGTGCCAGCAGCTCTCAAACAGGGGGCCGGGAGACCCAGTACTTC. Amino acids: CASSSQTGGRETQYF. J is TRBJ2-5 and V is TRBV7-9; TRBD1 matches at 9 bases. J lost 5 bases, V lost 4 bases, and 8 bases had no gene match. Germline-derived CDR1 and CDR2 are SEHNR and FQNEAQ (reference sequence). This CDR3 region has 15 residues.